The source of this T cell receptor (beta chain) is a study of blood T cell repertoires in COVID-19. Looking at the study overall: T cells, B-cell-depleted T cells, or PBMCs provided the cDNA or gDNA that served as material.

The CDR3 is made up of 15 amino acids. The V end lost 0 bases, the J end lost 5 bases, and 13 bases lay between the germline ends. The germline V gene encodes CDR1 LNHNV and CDR2 YYDKDF (reference sequence). This table comes from immunoSEQ multiplex PCR, and its TCRdb copy is limited to in-frame clones, with some not included. The table lists 250,000 or so clones, 80% to 90% of them singletons. Seattle patients were enrolled during active infection and followed longitudinally. This clone was seen once. Sequenced sample: peripheral blood. V gene TRBV15 combines with J gene TRBJ2-5; possibly TRBD1 for D (5 bases). The receptor comes from a man younger than 40 with COVID-19, enrolled during active disease. As DNA, the CDR3 is TGTGCCACCAGCAGAGAGTCAGGGAACAGGGAGACCCAGTACTTC. Amino acid sequence: CATSRESGNRETQYF.